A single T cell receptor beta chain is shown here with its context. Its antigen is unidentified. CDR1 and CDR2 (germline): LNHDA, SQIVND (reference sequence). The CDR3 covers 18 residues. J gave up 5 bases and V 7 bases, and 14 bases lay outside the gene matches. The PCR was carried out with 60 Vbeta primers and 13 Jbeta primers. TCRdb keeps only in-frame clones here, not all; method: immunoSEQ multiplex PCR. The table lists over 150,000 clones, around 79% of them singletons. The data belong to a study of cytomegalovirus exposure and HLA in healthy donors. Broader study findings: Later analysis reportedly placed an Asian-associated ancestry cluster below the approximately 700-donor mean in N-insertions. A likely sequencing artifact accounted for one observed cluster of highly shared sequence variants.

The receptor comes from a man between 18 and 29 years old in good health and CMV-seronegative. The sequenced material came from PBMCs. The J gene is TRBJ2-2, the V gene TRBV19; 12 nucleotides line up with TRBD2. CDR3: CASNPKHLAGGGTGELFF. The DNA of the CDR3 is TGTGCCAGTAACCCTAAGCATCTAGCGGGAGGGGGTACCGGGGAGCTGTTTTTT. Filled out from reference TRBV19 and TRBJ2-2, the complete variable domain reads DGGITQSPKYLFRKEGQNVTLSCEQNLNHDAMYWYRQDPGQGLRLIYYSQIVNDFQKGDIAEGYSVSREKKESFPLTVTSAQKNPTAFYLCASNPKHLAGGGTGELFFGEGSRLTVL.